Presented here are 17 T cell receptor beta chains from one specimen sequenced in a study of cytomegalovirus exposure and HLA in healthy donors. Primers for the PCR totalled 60 Vbeta and 13 Jbeta. The method was immunoSEQ multiplex PCR; TCRdb's version includes in-frame clones alone and lacks a portion of them. The table has about 130,000 clones, roughly 78% seen once. Sequenced material: PBMCs. These receptors were collected from a man aged 25 to 40 in good health.

The table lists this clone with a count of one. The chain recombines TRBV7-8 with TRBJ1-4; TRBD1 might be the D (6 bases). Trimming took 5 bases from V and 10 from J, leaving 26 bases between them. The CDR3 is 17 amino acids. The germline CDR1 and CDR2 sequences are SGHVS and FQNEAQ. The CDR3 sequence: CASSALSGRTDRRKLFF. The DNA of the CDR3 is TGTGCCAGCAGCGCTCTGTCGGGACGGACAGACCGTCGAAAACTGTTTTTT.

The rearrangement joins TRBV13 to TRBJ2-1, with D perhaps matching TRBD1 (5 bases). CDR1 is PRHDT, CDR2 FYEKMQ, per germline (reference sequence). Trimming removed 4 bases at V and 1 base at J, with 11 bases between. This CDR3 spans 15 amino acids. The CDR3 DNA reads TGTGCCAGCAGCTATCAGGGTTTTTCCTACAATGAGCAGTTCTTC. It encodes CASSYQGFSYNEQFF. The full variable domain, completed using reference TRBV13 and TRBJ2-1, is AAGVIQSPRHLIKEKRETATLKCYPIPRHDTVYWYQQGPGQDPQFLISFYEKMQSDKGSIPDRFSAQQFSDYHSELNMSSLELGDSALYFCASSYQGFSYNEQFFGPGTRLTVL.

This rearrangement joins TRBV11-3 to TRBJ2-1; TRBD2 agrees at 9 bases. Germline CDR1 is SGHNT and CDR2 is YENEEA. The CDR3 extends over 15 amino acids. Trimming cost V 6 bases and J 5 bases; bases outside gene matches: 8. CDR3 residues: CASSATTSGHNEQFF. In DNA, the CDR3 is TGTGCCAGCAGTGCAACGACTAGCGGCCACAATGAGCAGTTCTTC. The full variable domain, its missing parts supplied by reference TRBV11-3 and TRBJ2-1, is EAGVVQSPRYKIIEKKQPVAFWCNPISGHNTLYWYLQNLGQGPELLIRYENEEAVDDSQLPKDRFSAERLKGVDSTLKIQPAELGDSAVYLCASSATTSGHNEQFFGPGTRLTVL.

The count of this clone is one. The V gene is TRBV29-1, the J gene TRBJ2-7, with D hard to call. The CDR3 spans 13 residues. Trimming removed 3 bases at V and 3 bases at J, with 12 bases between. Germline assignment: CDR1 SQVTM and CDR2 ANQGSEA. As DNA, the CDR3 is TGCAGCGTTGAGATGCGTTCTGGCTACGAGCAGTACTTC. It yields the protein CSVEMRSGYEQYF.

The chain couples TRBV13 to TRBJ1-1; D might be TRBD1 (5 bases). The CDR3 is 14 residues long. Trimming pared 7 bases from V and 3 bases from J, leaving 15 bases between. CDR1 PRHDT and CDR2 FYEKMQ come from the germline V gene (reference sequence). CDR3 protein: CASTPLGAHTEAFF. The CDR3 DNA sequence: TGTGCCAGCACCCCGCTAGGGGCCCACACTGAAGCTTTCTTT.

The rearrangement uses TRBV4-3 and TRBJ1-4; weak D call: TRBD1 (5 bases). The germline V gene has CDR1 LGHNA and CDR2 YSLEER. V lost 2 bases and J lost 5, with 9 bases in between. This CDR3 is built from 14 residues. The CDR3 DNA is TGCGCCAGCAGCCAAAAACGGGGGAATGAAAAACTGTTTTTT. Amino acids: CASSQKRGNEKLFF.

The CDR3 sequence is CASSPQGSRNIQYF. The CDR3 DNA reads TGTGCCAGCAGTCCACAGGGAAGTCGGAACATTCAGTACTTC. J is TRBJ2-4 and V is TRBV28, with D possibly matching TRBD1 (6 bases). CDR3 length equals 14 residues. The germline V gene has CDR1 MDHEN and CDR2 SYDVKM. V was pared by 5 bases and J by 7 bases, with 15 bases between. Together with reference TRBV28 and TRBJ2-4, the CDR3 gives the full variable domain: DVKVTQSSRYLVKRTGEKVFLECVQDMDHENMFWYRQDPGLGLRLIYFSYDVKMKEKGDIPEGYSVSREKKERFSLILESASTNQTSMYLCASSPQGSRNIQYFGAGTRLSVL.

This chain uses TRBV5-1 with TRBJ2-7; TRBD1 might be the D (6 bases). V was shortened by 0 bases and J by 3 bases, with 10 bases between the two germline ends. This CDR3 is 14 amino acids long. Germline CDR1 SGHRS, CDR2 YFSETQ. CDR3 in DNA: TGCGCCAGCAGCTTGGCAGGGACACTCTACGAGCAGTACTTC. It translates to CASSLAGTLYEQYF.

The rearrangement joins TRBV9 to TRBJ2-1, with TRBD2 as a possible D gene (7 bases). The length of the CDR3 is 15 residues. V lost 4 bases and J lost 2, with 13 bases in between. Germline V gene sequence: CDR1 SGDLS, CDR2 YYNGEE. DNA of the CDR3: TGTGCCAGCAGCCTGGGGGCGGGGGCCTACAATGAGCAGTTCTTC. It specifies CASSLGAGAYNEQFF.

The chain has TRBV18 and TRBJ1-4; D is unclear. The CDR3 covers 13 residues. Looked up from germline, CDR1 is KGHSH and CDR2 is LQKENI. Deletions cut 2 bases from V and 4 bases from J, with 5 bases between. CDR3 nucleotides: TGTGCCAGCTCACCAAGCGGTAATGAAAAACTGTTTTTT. This encodes CASSPSGNEKLFF. The whole variable domain, filled in from reference TRBV18 and TRBJ1-4, reads NAGVMQNPRHLVRRRGQEARLRCSPMKGHSHVYWYRQLPEEGLKFMVYLQKENIIDESGMPKERFSAEFPKEGPSILRIQQVVRGDSAAYFCASSPSGNEKLFFGSGTQLSVL.

The chain uses TRBV6-6 and TRBJ1-1; 8 bases map to TRBD1. The CDR3 extends over 12 amino acids. V dropped 5 bases and J dropped 12; count of bases not matched to a gene: 8. The germline V gene has CDR1 MNHNY and CDR2 SVGAGI (reference sequence). The CDR3 protein is CASSGYRGETFF. Written as DNA, the CDR3 is TGTGCCAGCAGTGGCTACAGGGGGGAAACTTTCTTT.

Ten or more counts support this clone. The CDR3 protein is CASSESDTHNEQFF. The CDR3 nucleotides read TGTGCCAGCAGTGAATCCGACACCCACAATGAGCAGTTCTTC. The chain links TRBV25-1 to TRBJ2-1; D is ambiguous. V lost 1 base to trimming and J lost 5 bases, with 9 bases between them. The CDR3 length is 14 residues. Per the germline V gene, CDR1 is MGHDK and CDR2 is SYGVNS.

A remark on this clone: Other nucleotide sequences from this sample produce the same CDR3. V is TRBV18 and J is TRBJ1-1; perhaps TRBD1 as D (6 bases). Trimming left V 0 bases short and J 11 bases short, with 13 bases between. The length of the CDR3 is 13 residues. In germline, CDR1 is KGHSH, CDR2 LQKENI. This CDR3 reads CASSPPIRGGAFF. The DNA for the CDR3 is TGTGCCAGCTCACCACCAATAAGGGGGGGCGCTTTCTTT.

The chain joins TRBV9 to TRBJ2-1; 7 nucleotides match TRBD2. The germline V gene has CDR1 SGDLS and CDR2 YYNGEE. The V segment lost 3 bases and the J segment 3 bases; nucleotides outside the gene matches: 12. There are 17 residues in the CDR3. The CDR3 loop reads CASSALVGLDHYNEQFF. The CDR3 nucleotides are TGTGCCAGCAGCGCCTTGGTAGGACTAGACCACTACAATGAGCAGTTCTTC.

The chain recombines TRBV6-1 with TRBJ2-3, with D possibly TRBD2 on 5 matching bases. Between the trimmed V and J ends, which lost 5 bases and 2 bases, there was a span of 11 bases. CDR3 size: 14 residues. Germline V gives CDR1 MNHNS, CDR2 SASEGT. In nucleotides, the CDR3 is TGTGCCAGCAGTCCTCGGGGTACCACAGATACGCAGTATTTT. It encodes CASSPRGTTDTQYF.

J is TRBJ1-2 and V is TRBV6-5, with D unclear. CDR1 MNHEY and CDR2 SVGAGI come from the germline V gene. V lost 6 bases, J lost 8 bases, and 22 bases lay in between. The CDR3 has 15 amino acids. The CDR3 nucleotides are TGTGCCAGCAGGAACGACCCTGCGGCGGCAGTCGGCTACACCTTC. Translation: CASRNDPAAAVGYTF.

This clone showed up just once. DNA of the CDR3: TGTGCCAGTAGTATACGGGACAAACCCTACGAGCAGTACTTC. It codes for CASSIRDKPYEQYF. The chain employs TRBV19 and TRBJ2-7; possible D gene TRBD1, 6 bases. The CDR3 is 14 residues long. Germline values: CDR1 LNHDA, CDR2 SQIVND (reference sequence). V shed 2 bases and J shed 2 bases, with 10 bases lying between them.